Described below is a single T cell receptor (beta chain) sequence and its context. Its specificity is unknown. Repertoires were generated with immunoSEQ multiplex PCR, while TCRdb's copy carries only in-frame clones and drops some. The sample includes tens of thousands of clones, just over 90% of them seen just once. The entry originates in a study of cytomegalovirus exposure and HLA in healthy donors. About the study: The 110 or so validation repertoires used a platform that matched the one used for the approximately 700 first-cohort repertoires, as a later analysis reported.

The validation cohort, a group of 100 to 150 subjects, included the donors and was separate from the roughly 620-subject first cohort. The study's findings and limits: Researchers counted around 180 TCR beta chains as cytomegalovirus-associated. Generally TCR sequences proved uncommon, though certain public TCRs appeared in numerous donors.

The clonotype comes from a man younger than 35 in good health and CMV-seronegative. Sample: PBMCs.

Here the CDR3 DNA reads TGTGCCAGCAGGTCCACAGGGGGCGAGACCCAGTACTTC. This encodes CASRSTGGETQYF. The rearrangement uses TRBV28 and TRBJ2-5; 9 bases match TRBD1. This CDR3 is 13 amino acids long. The V gene's germline CDR1 is MDHEN and CDR2 SYDVKM. The J segment lost 5 bases and the V segment lost 6 bases, leaving 4 bases of the junction unmatched.